What follows describes a single T cell receptor beta chain. This clonotype has more than one count but fewer than ten. Its cognate antigen has yet to be identified. No clone much larger than this one lies a single base away; base qualities are absent. This specimen comes from a study of T cells after yellow fever vaccination (dated by TCRdb to about 2019). Study-wide context: The SMART-Seq v4 Ultra Low Input RNA kit was used to prepare libraries from fractions with low cell numbers. Bulk TCR alpha and beta repertoires were sequenced longitudinally to track T-cell clones before and after primary and booster YFV17D yellow fever vaccination. The cohort comprised two healthy male donors, one aged 18 to 30 and one aged 30 to 39 years. Blood samples were taken at several timepoints before and after primary and secondary immunization, and bulk PBMC replicates and cell subsets were isolated. Findings and caveats that apply to the study as a whole: A small fraction of clonotypes showed up in both the CD4 and CD8 compartments, probably as a result of convergent recombination. Compared with the primary T-cell response, the secondary T-cell response was faster but weaker, reaching its peak on day 5 rather than on day 15. The study included only a couple of donors, which limits how far the findings can be generalized. Most clones expanded after primary vaccination were re-detected after the booster (almost 98% of CD4 and approximately 89% of CD8), suggesting broad memory maintenance. Because abundant contaminating clonotypes from the bulk population could be contained in FACS-sorted repertoires, computational filtering was required.

Sequencing was carried out with an Illumina NovaSeq 6000. Synthesis of TCR cDNA relied on 5'RACE template switching, a step that introduced a universal primer site along with unique molecular identifiers. Priming of cDNA synthesis was performed from both the TCR alpha and TCR beta constant segments. Library amplification used two PCR steps, and the second PCR step added sample barcodes and sequencing adapters. Sequencing of the libraries was done on either Illumina HiSeq 2500 (2x100 bp) or NovaSeq (2x150 bp). The published analysis was carried out like this. Demultiplexing of reads and collapsing into UMI consensus sequences were performed with MIGEC, and V(D)J alignment was carried out with MiXCR. Vaccine-responding clonotypes were defined with edgeR using replicate PBMC samples, requiring FDR below 0.01 and a log2 fold change above 5 up to day 15. Each bulk clonotype received a CD4 or CD8 identity based on whether the sequenced CD4 or CD8 repertoire contained that clonotype at higher abundance. TCRdb took the public reads, trimmed them with fastp at Q25, ran MiXCR for clone calling and kept in-frame beta chains. Rows are unified per CDR3 protein, each entry keeping the most common DNA and genes. The authors' filters were not applied to this entry. Counted in this sample were about 220,000 distinct CDR3 sequences; less than 3.5% of them appeared once. The top ten clones comprise roughly 3% of the sample.

The CDR3 covers 16 residues, taking in both the cysteine and the phenylalanine. CDR3 DNA is the only sequence kept; it has 48 bases, read in frame from the first base. Via the germline V gene, CDR1 is SGHTA and CDR2 FQGNSA. Unmatched junction bases come to 6, with V trimmed by 4 bases and J by 9 bases. The meaning of the sample's treatment or condition label: live attenuated yellow fever vaccine strain. PBMCs were isolated from peripheral blood using a standard Ficoll-Paque protocol. Dynabeads CD4 and CD8 positive selection kits were used to isolate CD4 and CD8 T-cell fractions. TriZol was used to extract RNA from bulk PBMCs, from CD4 and CD8 fractions, and from dextramer-positive and dextramer-negative fractions.

The material sequenced was CD4+ T cells sorted from PBMCs, taken 10 days after the yellow fever booster vaccination. The origin of this receptor is a man younger than 35 who received the YFV17D yellow fever vaccine. The chain was built from TRBV7-2 and TRBJ2-1; 16 junctional bases match TRBD2. The sequenced DNA: TGTGCCAGCAGCTCGGGACTAGCGGGGGGGCAGAGTGAGCAGTTCTTC. Translated, this gives CASSSGLAGGQSEQFF.